This TCR beta chain came from a study of T cells in Graves' hyperthyroidism and ophthalmopathy. Overall study findings and caveats: Ophthalmopathy was identified by the model a median roughly 6.5 months ahead of onset.

Diagnoses rested on clinical symptoms, serum thyroxine and TRAb, thyroid ultrasound and orbital computed tomography. Regions amplified from RNA transcripts were the TCR beta CDR3 regions. First-round RT-PCR with HTBI primers amplified the TCR CDR3 region. TCRdb used MiXCR to reprocess the multiplex PCR reads, holding one entry per CDR3 protein. Of some 490,000 distinct CDR3 sequences in the sample, 15% to 20% were seen once. This clonotype has ten or more counts. The antigen is undetermined. This TCR came from a woman aged 25 to 39 with Graves' ophthalmopathy. Sequencing used blood.

The CDR3 here is CASDGLDHNEQFF. The DNA for the CDR3 is TGTGCCAGCGATGGACTAGATCATAATGAGCAGTTCTTC. The V call is TRBV6-2 or TRBV6-3, the J call TRBJ2-1; 7 bases are shared with TRBD2. CDR1 and CDR2 (germline): MNHEY, SVGEGT. The CDR3 extends over 13 amino acids. V lost 8 bases, J lost 7 bases, and 8 bases stayed unmatched.